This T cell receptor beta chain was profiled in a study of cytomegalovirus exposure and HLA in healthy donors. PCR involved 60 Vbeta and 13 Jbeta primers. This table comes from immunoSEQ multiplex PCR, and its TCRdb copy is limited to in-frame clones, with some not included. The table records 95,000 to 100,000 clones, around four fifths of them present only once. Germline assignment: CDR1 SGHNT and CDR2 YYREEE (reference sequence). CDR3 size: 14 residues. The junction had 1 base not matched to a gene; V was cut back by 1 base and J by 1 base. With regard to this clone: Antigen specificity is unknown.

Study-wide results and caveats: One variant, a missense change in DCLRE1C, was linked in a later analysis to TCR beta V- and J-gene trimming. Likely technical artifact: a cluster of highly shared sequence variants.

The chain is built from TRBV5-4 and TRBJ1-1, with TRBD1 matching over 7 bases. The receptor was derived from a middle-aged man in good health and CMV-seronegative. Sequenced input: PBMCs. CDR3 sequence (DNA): TGTGCCAGCAGCTTGACAGGGGAGAACACTGAAGCTTTCTTT. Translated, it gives CASSLTGENTEAFF.